This T cell receptor beta chain was retrieved from a study of T cell changes during pregnancy in multiple sclerosis. Data came from immunoSEQ multiplex PCR; TCRdb stores just in-frame clones and leaves some out. Here the sample spans tens of thousands of clones, around 92% being singletons. The V end lost 4 bases, the J end lost 4 bases, and 5 bases lay between the germline ends. CDR3 length equals 12 residues. The germline CDR1 and CDR2 sequences are SGHDT and YYEEEE. The TCR originated in a female donor in good health, enrolled as a control in a pregnancy study. Sequencing was performed on peripheral blood, taken in the third trimester of pregnancy. The rearrangement joins TRBV5-6 to TRBJ2-2; D is uncertain. CDR3 sequence: CASSRSTGELFF. In DNA, the CDR3 is TGTGCCAGCAGCCGGAGCACCGGGGAGCTGTTTTTT.